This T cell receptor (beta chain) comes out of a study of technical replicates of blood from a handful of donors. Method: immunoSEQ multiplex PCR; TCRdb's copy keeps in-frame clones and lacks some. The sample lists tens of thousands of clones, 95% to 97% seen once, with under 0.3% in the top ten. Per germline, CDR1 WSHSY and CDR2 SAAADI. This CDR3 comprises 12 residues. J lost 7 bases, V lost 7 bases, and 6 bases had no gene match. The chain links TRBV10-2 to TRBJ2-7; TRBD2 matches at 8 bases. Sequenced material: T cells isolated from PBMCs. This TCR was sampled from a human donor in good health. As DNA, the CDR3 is TGCGCCAGCATGGGGACTAGGCGTGAGCAGTACTTC. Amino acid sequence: CASMGTRREQYF.